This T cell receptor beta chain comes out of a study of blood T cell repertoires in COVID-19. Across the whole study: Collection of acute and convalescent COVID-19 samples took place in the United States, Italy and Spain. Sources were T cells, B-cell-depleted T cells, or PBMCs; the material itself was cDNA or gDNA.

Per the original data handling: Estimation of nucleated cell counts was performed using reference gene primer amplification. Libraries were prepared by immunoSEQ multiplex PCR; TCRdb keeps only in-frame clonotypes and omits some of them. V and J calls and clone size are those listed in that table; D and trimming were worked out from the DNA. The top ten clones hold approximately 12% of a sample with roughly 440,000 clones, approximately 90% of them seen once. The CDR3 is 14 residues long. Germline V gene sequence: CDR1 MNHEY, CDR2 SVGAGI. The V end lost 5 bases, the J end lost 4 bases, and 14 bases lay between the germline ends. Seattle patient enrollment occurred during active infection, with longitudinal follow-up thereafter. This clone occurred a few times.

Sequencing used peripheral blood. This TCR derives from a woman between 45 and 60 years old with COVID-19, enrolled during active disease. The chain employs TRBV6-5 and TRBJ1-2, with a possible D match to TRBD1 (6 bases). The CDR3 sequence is CASSRLTGSYGYTF. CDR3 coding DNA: TGTGCCAGCAGTCGACTCACAGGGAGCTATGGCTACACCTTC.